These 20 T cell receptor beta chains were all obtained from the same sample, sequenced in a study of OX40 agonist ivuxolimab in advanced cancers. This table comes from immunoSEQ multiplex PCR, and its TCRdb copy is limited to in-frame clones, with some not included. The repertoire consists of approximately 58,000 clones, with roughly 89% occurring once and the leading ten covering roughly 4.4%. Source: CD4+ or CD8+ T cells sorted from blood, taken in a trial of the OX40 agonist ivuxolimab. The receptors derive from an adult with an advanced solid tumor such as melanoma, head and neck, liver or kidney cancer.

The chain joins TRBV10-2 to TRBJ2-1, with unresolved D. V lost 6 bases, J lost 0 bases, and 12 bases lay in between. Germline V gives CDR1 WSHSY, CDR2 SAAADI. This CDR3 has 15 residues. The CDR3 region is CASRLSVSSYNEQFF. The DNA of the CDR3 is TGCGCCAGCAGGCTGAGCGTGAGCTCCTACAATGAGCAGTTCTTC.

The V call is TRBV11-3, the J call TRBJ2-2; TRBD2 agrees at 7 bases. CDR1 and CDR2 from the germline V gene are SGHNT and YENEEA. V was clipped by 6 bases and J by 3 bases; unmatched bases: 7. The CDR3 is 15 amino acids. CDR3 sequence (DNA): TGTGCCAGCAGTTTAAGTGCGGGGGACACCGGGGAGCTGTTTTTT. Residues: CASSLSAGDTGELFF.

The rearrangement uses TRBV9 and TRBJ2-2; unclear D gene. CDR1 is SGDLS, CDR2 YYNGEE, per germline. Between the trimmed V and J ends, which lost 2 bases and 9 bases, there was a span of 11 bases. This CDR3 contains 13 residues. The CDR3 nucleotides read TGTGCCAGCAGCGTCGGGTCTTCCCGGGAGCTGTTTTTT. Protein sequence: CASSVGSSRELFF. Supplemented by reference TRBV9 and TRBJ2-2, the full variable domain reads DSGVTQTPKHLITATGQRVTLRCSPRSGDLSVYWYQQSLDQGLQFLIQYYNGEERAKGNILERFSAQQFPDLHSELNLSSLELGDSALYFCASSVGSSRELFFGEGSRLTVL.

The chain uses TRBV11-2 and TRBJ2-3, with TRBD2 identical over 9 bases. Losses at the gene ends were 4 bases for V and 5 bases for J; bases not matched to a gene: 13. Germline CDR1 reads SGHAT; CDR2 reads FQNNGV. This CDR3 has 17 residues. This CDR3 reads CASSSLGGGARGDTQYF. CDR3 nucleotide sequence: TGTGCCAGCAGCTCCTTAGGCGGGGGGGCTCGAGGAGATACGCAGTATTTT. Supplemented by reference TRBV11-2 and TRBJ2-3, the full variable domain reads EAGVAQSPRYKIIEKRQSVAFWCNPISGHATLYWYQQILGQGPKLLIQFQNNGVVDDSQLPKDRFSAERLKGVDSTLKIQPAKLEDSAVYLCASSSLGGGARGDTQYFGPGTRLTVL.

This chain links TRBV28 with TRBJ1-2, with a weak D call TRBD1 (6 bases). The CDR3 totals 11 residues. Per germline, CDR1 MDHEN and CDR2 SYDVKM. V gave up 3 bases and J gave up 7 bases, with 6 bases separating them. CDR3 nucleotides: TGTGCCAGCAGTTTCAGGGGTGGCTACACCTTC. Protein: CASSFRGGYTF.

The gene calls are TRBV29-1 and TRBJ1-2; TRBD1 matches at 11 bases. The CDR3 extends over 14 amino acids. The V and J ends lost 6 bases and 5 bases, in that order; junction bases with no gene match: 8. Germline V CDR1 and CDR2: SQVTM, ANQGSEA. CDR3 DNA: TGCAGCGTGGTCCGGGACAGGGGGAGTTATGGCTACACCTTC. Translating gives CSVVRDRGSYGYTF.

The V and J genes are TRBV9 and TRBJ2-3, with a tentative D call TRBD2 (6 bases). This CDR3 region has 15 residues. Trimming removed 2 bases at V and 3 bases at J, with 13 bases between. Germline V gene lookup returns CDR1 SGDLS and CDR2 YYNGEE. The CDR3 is CASSVDGRRTDTQYF. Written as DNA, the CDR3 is TGTGCCAGCAGCGTGGACGGGAGAAGGACAGATACGCAGTATTTT.

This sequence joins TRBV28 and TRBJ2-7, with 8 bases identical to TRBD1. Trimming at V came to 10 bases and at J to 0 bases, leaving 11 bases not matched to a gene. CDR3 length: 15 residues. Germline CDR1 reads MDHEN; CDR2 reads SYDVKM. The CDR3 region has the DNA TGTGCCACCCAGAGGGAGGACAGGGCCTCCTACGAGCAGTACTTC. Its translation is CATQREDRASYEQYF.

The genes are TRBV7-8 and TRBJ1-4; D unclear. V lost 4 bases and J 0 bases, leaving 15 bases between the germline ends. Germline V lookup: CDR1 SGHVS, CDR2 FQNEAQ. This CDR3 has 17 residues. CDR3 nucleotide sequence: TGTGCCAGCAGCTCGGACCCAGCATCAGCAACTAATGAAAAACTGTTTTTT. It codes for CASSSDPASATNEKLFF.

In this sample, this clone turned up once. The CDR3 sequence: CASRLAATLKSKNIQYF. Written as DNA, the CDR3 is TGTGCAAGTCGCTTAGCGGCCACCCTGAAGTCCAAAAACATTCAGTACTTC. The rearrangement links TRBV12-2 to TRBJ2-4; TRBD1 is taken as the D call from the table, unchecked against the DNA. TRBV12-2 constitutes a pseudogene. The CDR3 length is 17 residues.

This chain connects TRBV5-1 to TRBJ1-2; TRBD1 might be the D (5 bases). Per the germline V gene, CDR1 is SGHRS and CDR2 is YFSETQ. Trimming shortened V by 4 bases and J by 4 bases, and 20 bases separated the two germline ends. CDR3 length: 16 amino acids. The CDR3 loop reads CASSPKTASSGYGYTF. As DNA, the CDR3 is TGCGCCAGCAGCCCTAAGACAGCCTCCTCGGGCTATGGCTACACCTTC.

DNA of the CDR3: TGTGCCAGCAGCTTAGGGGCAGGAACTGAAGCTTTCTTT. This sequence encodes CASSLGAGTEAFF. The J gene is TRBJ1-1, the V gene TRBV7-2; the D is unclear. This CDR3 contains 13 residues. Germline loops: CDR1 SGHTA, CDR2 FQGNSA. The V end was cut by 1 base, the J end by 5 bases, with 8 bases between.

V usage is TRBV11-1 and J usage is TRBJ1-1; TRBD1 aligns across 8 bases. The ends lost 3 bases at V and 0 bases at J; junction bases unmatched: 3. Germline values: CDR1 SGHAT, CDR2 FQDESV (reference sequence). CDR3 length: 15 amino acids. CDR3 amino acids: CASSFYRGLNTEAFF. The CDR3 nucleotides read TGTGCCAGCAGCTTCTACAGGGGGTTGAACACTGAAGCTTTCTTT.

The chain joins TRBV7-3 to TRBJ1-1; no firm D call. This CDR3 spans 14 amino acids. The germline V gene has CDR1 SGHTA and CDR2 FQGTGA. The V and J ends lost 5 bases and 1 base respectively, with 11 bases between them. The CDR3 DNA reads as TGTGCCAGCAGCCCGGACGGAGCGAACACTGAAGCTTTCTTT. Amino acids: CASSPDGANTEAFF.

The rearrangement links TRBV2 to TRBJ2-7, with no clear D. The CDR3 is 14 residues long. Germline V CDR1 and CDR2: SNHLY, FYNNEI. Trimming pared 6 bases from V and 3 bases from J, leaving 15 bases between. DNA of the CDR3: TGTGCCAGCAGGAGGTCCTCCTCCTACTACGAGCAGTACTTC. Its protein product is CASRRSSSYYEQYF. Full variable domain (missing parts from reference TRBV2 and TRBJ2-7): EPEVTQTPSHQVTQMGQEVILRCVPISNHLYFYWYRQILGQKVEFLVSFYNNEISEKSEIFDDQFSVERPDGSNFTLKIRSTKLEDSAMYFCASRRSSSYYEQYFGPGTRLTVT.

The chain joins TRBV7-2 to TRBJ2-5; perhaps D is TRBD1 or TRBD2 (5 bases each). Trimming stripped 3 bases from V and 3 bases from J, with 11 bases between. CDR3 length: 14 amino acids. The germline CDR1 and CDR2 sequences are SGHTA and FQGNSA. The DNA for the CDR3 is TGTGCCAGCAGCTTTAATGGGGGAAAAGAGACCCAGTACTTC. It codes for CASSFNGGKETQYF.

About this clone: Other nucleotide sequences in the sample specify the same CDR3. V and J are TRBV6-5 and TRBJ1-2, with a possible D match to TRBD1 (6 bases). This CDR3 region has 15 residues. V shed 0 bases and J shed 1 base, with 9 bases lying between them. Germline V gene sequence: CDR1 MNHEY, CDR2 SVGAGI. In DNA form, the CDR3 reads TGTGCCAGCAGTTACTCCGCAGGGGATAACTATGGCTACACCTTC. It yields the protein CASSYSAGDNYGYTF.

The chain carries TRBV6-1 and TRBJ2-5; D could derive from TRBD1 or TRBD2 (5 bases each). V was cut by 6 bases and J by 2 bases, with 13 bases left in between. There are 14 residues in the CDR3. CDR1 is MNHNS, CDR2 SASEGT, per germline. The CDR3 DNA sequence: TGTGCCAGCAGGAGTAGAGGGGCACAAGAGACCCAGTACTTC. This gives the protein CASRSRGAQETQYF.

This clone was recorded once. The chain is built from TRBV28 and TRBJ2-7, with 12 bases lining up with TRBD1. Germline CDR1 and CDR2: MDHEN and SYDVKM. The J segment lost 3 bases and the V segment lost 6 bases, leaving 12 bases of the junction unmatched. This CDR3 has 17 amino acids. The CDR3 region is CASRRPGTGGAGYEQYF. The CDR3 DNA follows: TGTGCCAGCAGAAGACCCGGGACAGGGGGCGCTGGCTACGAGCAGTACTTC.

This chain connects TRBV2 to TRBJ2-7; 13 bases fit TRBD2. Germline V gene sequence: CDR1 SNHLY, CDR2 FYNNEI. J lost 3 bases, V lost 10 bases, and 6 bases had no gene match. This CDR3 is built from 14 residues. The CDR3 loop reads CAISRTSGSYEQYF. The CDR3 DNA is TGTGCCATCTCGAGGACTAGCGGGAGCTACGAGCAGTACTTC.